This is a list of T cell receptor beta chains from one sample in a study of T cell responses to AZD1222 COVID-19 vaccine. The assay was immunoSEQ multiplex PCR, and TCRdb's table has in-frame clones only and misses some. Among over 75,000 clones listed, under 95% were seen once. This material consisted of peripheral blood, taken on day 0 of AZD1222 vaccination. Every receptor here comes from an adult in good health. CDR3s include the opening cysteine and the closing phenylalanine or tryptophan. Each record gives: V gene, D gene, clone size, J gene, CDR3 protein, CDR3 DNA. A D gene is named only where the DNA matches it firmly. Size tells how often a clone was seen (once, few, many) or the class of an expanded clone, and some rows leave it out.

v_gene: TRBV7-9; d_gene: -; abundance: -; j_gene: TRBJ1-2; CDR3aa: CASSSGQKNYGYTF; CDR3nt: TGTGCCAGCAGCTCCGGACAGAAAAACTATGGCTACACCTTC
v_gene: TRBV6-1; d_gene: -; abundance: -; j_gene: TRBJ1-5; CDR3aa: CASSEYQPQHF; CDR3nt: TGTGCCAGCAGTGAATATCAGCCCCAGCATTTT
v_gene: TRBV5-1; d_gene: TRBD1; abundance: -; j_gene: TRBJ2-2; CDR3aa: CASSLLGTANTGELFF; CDR3nt: TGCGCCAGCAGCTTGCTTGGGACAGCAAACACCGGGGAGCTGTTTTTT
v_gene: TRBV28; d_gene: TRBD2; abundance: -; j_gene: TRBJ2-1; CDR3aa: CASSFAGLASSYNEQFF; CDR3nt: TGTGCCAGCAGCTTTGCGGGACTAGCGAGCTCCTACAATGAGCAGTTCTTC
v_gene: TRBV4-1; d_gene: -; abundance: -; j_gene: TRBJ1-5; CDR3aa: CASSKGGAGLQPQHF; CDR3nt: TGCGCCAGCAGCAAAGGGGGGGCCGGGTTACAGCCCCAGCATTTT
v_gene: TRBV5-8; d_gene: TRBD2; abundance: -; j_gene: TRBJ2-1; CDR3aa: CASSLGLAGNNEQFF; CDR3nt: TGTGCCAGCAGCTTGGGACTAGCGGGGAACAATGAGCAGTTCTTC
v_gene: TRBV2; d_gene: -; abundance: -; j_gene: TRBJ2-2; CDR3aa: CASSERVDTGELFF; CDR3nt: TGTGCCAGCAGTGAAAGGGTGGACACCGGGGAGCTGTTTTTT
v_gene: TRBV7-9; d_gene: -; abundance: -; j_gene: TRBJ2-7; CDR3aa: CASSLVRVPYEQYF; CDR3nt: TGTGCCAGCAGCTTAGTCAGGGTCCCCTACGAGCAGTACTTC
v_gene: TRBV27; d_gene: TRBD1; abundance: -; j_gene: TRBJ2-1; CDR3aa: CASSSRQGVSYNEQFF; CDR3nt: TGTGCCAGCAGCTCGAGACAGGGGGTCTCCTACAATGAGCAGTTCTTC
v_gene: TRBV5-1; d_gene: TRBD2; abundance: once; j_gene: TRBJ2-1; CDR3aa: CASSTSGDGNEQFF; CDR3nt: TGCGCCAGCAGTACTAGCGGAGACGGTAATGAGCAGTTCTTC
v_gene: TRBV5-1; d_gene: TRBD2; abundance: -; j_gene: TRBJ2-6; CDR3aa: CASSLLAGGPGANVLTF; CDR3nt: TGCGCCAGCAGCTTGTTAGCGGGGGGGCCTGGGGCCAACGTCCTGACTTTC
v_gene: TRBV6-2/TRBV6-3; d_gene: -; abundance: -; j_gene: TRBJ2-7; CDR3aa: CASSGARGRPYEQYF; CDR3nt: TGTGCCAGCAGTGGGGCGAGGGGGAGGCCCTACGAGCAGTACTTC
v_gene: TRBV10-3; d_gene: TRBD2; abundance: once; j_gene: TRBJ2-5; CDR3aa: CAISAGLAGGSDQETQYF; CDR3nt: TGTGCCATCAGTGCAGGACTAGCGGGGGGCTCTGACCAAGAGACCCAGTACTTC
v_gene: TRBV5-1; d_gene: -; abundance: -; j_gene: TRBJ2-5; CDR3aa: CASSLGLAQETQYF; CDR3nt: TGCGCCAGCAGCTTGGGGTTGGCCCAAGAGACCCAGTACTTC
v_gene: TRBV7-8; d_gene: TRBD1; abundance: -; j_gene: TRBJ1-4; CDR3aa: CASSLGGSGGREKLFF; CDR3nt: TGTGCCAGCAGCTTAGGAGGGTCAGGGGGCCGGGAAAAACTGTTTTTT
v_gene: TRBV19; d_gene: -; abundance: -; j_gene: TRBJ1-5; CDR3aa: CASSENDSNQPQHF; CDR3nt: TGTGCCAGTAGTGAAAATGATAGCAATCAGCCCCAGCATTTT
v_gene: TRBV10-2; d_gene: -; abundance: -; j_gene: TRBJ2-1; CDR3aa: CASSESALAYNEQFF; CDR3nt: TGCGCCAGCAGTGAAAGTGCCCTAGCCTACAATGAGCAGTTCTTC
v_gene: TRBV19; d_gene: TRBD2; abundance: -; j_gene: TRBJ2-2; CDR3aa: CASSTVAGNTGELFF; CDR3nt: TGTGCCAGTAGTACAGTAGCGGGAAACACCGGGGAGCTGTTTTTT
v_gene: TRBV5-1; d_gene: TRBD1; abundance: -; j_gene: TRBJ1-2; CDR3aa: CASSTQGDYGYTF; CDR3nt: TGCGCCAGCAGCACCCAGGGGGACTATGGCTACACCTTC
v_gene: TRBV5-1; d_gene: TRBD2; abundance: -; j_gene: TRBJ2-5; CDR3aa: CASSLSSGGKETQYF; CDR3nt: TGCGCCAGCAGCTTGTCTAGCGGGGGGAAAGAGACCCAGTACTTC
v_gene: TRBV19; d_gene: TRBD1; abundance: -; j_gene: TRBJ1-1; CDR3aa: CASSHRGRDTEAFF; CDR3nt: TGTGCCAGTAGTCACAGGGGGCGGGACACTGAAGCTTTCTTT
v_gene: TRBV19; d_gene: -; abundance: -; j_gene: TRBJ1-2; CDR3aa: CASSTPNNYGYTF; CDR3nt: TGTGCCAGTAGCACCCCCAATAACTATGGCTACACCTTC
v_gene: TRBV5-5; d_gene: -; abundance: -; j_gene: TRBJ1-5; CDR3aa: CASSLAALREQPQHF; CDR3nt: TGTGCCAGCAGCTTGGCCGCCCTAAGGGAGCAGCCCCAGCATTTT
v_gene: TRBV5-1; d_gene: -; abundance: once; j_gene: TRBJ2-7; CDR3aa: CASSLGGANEQYF; CDR3nt: TGCGCCAGCAGCTTAGGAGGGGCCAACGAGCAGTACTTC
v_gene: TRBV11-2; d_gene: -; abundance: -; j_gene: TRBJ2-5; CDR3aa: CASSLLIHQETQYF; CDR3nt: TGTGCCAGCAGCTTGCTGATCCATCAAGAGACCCAGTACTTC
v_gene: TRBV14; d_gene: TRBD2; abundance: -; j_gene: TRBJ2-1; CDR3aa: CASSPMTGVAGEGNEQFF; CDR3nt: TGTGCCAGCAGCCCGATGACTGGTGTAGCGGGAGAGGGCAATGAGCAGTTCTTC
v_gene: TRBV28; d_gene: -; abundance: -; j_gene: TRBJ1-1; CDR3aa: CASSLQAQNTEAFF; CDR3nt: TGTGCCAGCAGTTTACAGGCACAGAACACTGAAGCTTTCTTT
v_gene: TRBV29-1; d_gene: -; abundance: -; j_gene: TRBJ1-3; CDR3aa: CSVETSRQLFSGNTIYF; CDR3nt: TGCAGCGTTGAGACATCGCGCCAATTATTCTCTGGAAACACCATATATTTT
v_gene: TRBV2; d_gene: -; abundance: -; j_gene: TRBJ2-7; CDR3aa: CASRWESYEQYF; CDR3nt: TGTGCCAGCAGGTGGGAGTCCTACGAGCAGTACTTC
v_gene: TRBV27; d_gene: -; abundance: -; j_gene: TRBJ1-6; CDR3aa: CASRSFINSPLHF; CDR3nt: TGTGCCAGCAGGTCATTCATTAATTCACCCCTCCACTTT
v_gene: TRBV5-1; d_gene: TRBD1; abundance: -; j_gene: TRBJ1-2; CDR3aa: CASSLDRVWGYTF; CDR3nt: TGCGCCAGCAGCTTAGACAGGGTGTGGGGCTACACCTTC
v_gene: TRBV19; d_gene: -; abundance: -; j_gene: TRBJ1-6; CDR3aa: CASSIWGLVSDNSPLHF; CDR3nt: TGTGCCAGTAGTATTTGGGGGCTGGTGTCGGATAATTCACCCCTCCACTTT
v_gene: TRBV19; d_gene: -; abundance: -; j_gene: TRBJ1-4; CDR3aa: CASTFSGGKEKLFF; CDR3nt: TGTGCCAGTACTTTCTCCGGGGGTAAAGAAAAACTGTTTTTT
v_gene: TRBV6-5; d_gene: -; abundance: -; j_gene: TRBJ2-1; CDR3aa: CASMLADSYNEQFF; CDR3nt: TGTGCCAGCATGTTGGCGGACTCCTACAATGAGCAGTTCTTC
v_gene: TRBV25-1; d_gene: TRBD1; abundance: -; j_gene: TRBJ1-2; CDR3aa: CASSGHRGGYGYTF; CDR3nt: TGTGCCAGCAGTGGTCACAGGGGGGGCTATGGCTACACCTTC
v_gene: TRBV28; d_gene: TRBD1; abundance: -; j_gene: TRBJ1-1; CDR3aa: CASSLSAGQGAVGAFF; CDR3nt: TGTGCCAGCAGCCTCTCGGCGGGACAGGGGGCGGTTGGAGCTTTCTTT
v_gene: TRBV7-9; d_gene: -; abundance: -; j_gene: TRBJ2-1; CDR3aa: CASSLAGSSYNEQFF; CDR3nt: TGTGCCAGCAGCTTAGCGGGGAGCTCCTACAATGAGCAGTTCTTC
v_gene: TRBV18; d_gene: -; abundance: once; j_gene: TRBJ1-5; CDR3aa: CASSQLAKGSNQPQHF; CDR3nt: TGTGCCAGCTCACAACTGGCTAAAGGAAGCAATCAGCCCCAGCATTTT
v_gene: TRBV6-5; d_gene: -; abundance: -; j_gene: TRBJ1-1; CDR3aa: CASSPRGAGNTEAFF; CDR3nt: TGTGCCAGCAGTCCACGGGGGGCGGGGAACACTGAAGCTTTCTTT
v_gene: TRBV7-9; d_gene: TRBD1; abundance: -; j_gene: TRBJ1-4; CDR3aa: CASSFATSGGKLFF; CDR3nt: TGTGCCAGCAGCTTCGCCACCTCAGGGGGGAAACTGTTTTTT
v_gene: TRBV5-1; d_gene: -; abundance: -; j_gene: TRBJ2-7; CDR3aa: CASSLGVGGYYEQYF; CDR3nt: TGCGCCAGCAGCTTGGGGGTTGGAGGGTACTACGAGCAGTACTTC
v_gene: TRBV5-6; d_gene: -; abundance: -; j_gene: TRBJ2-7; CDR3aa: CASSFSWGSTYEQYF; CDR3nt: TGTGCCAGCAGTTTCTCGTGGGGGAGCACCTACGAGCAGTACTTC
v_gene: TRBV28; d_gene: -; abundance: few; j_gene: TRBJ1-5; CDR3aa: CASSFRGVNQPQHF; CDR3nt: TGTGCCAGCAGTTTCCGCGGAGTAAATCAGCCCCAGCATTTT
v_gene: TRBV6-5; d_gene: -; abundance: -; j_gene: TRBJ2-2; CDR3aa: CASSYKGGGELFF; CDR3nt: TGTGCCAGCAGTTACAAGGGGGGCGGGGAGCTGTTTTTT
v_gene: TRBV5-6; d_gene: TRBD1; abundance: -; j_gene: TRBJ2-7; CDR3aa: CASSLGDRPYEQYF; CDR3nt: TGTGCCAGCAGCTTGGGGGACAGGCCCTACGAGCAGTACTTC